This T cell receptor (beta chain) comes out of a study of blood T cell repertoires in COVID-19. Study processing details: Reference gene primers were amplified, and this amplification served to estimate nucleated cell counts. TCRdb's copy holds only in-frame clones and misses some; the assay was immunoSEQ multiplex PCR. The V and J calls and clone size are taken from that table; D and trimming were inferred from the DNA. Among some 200,000 clones, 80% to 90% were seen once, and the ten largest hold approximately 7.3%. The CDR3 loop spans 16 amino acids. V was clipped by 2 bases and J by 5 bases; unmatched bases: 5. Germline CDR1 and CDR2: MNHEY and SVGEGT.

The clonotype was recovered from a man aged 25-45 years in a cohort exposed to, infected with or recovered from COVID-19 (not recorded which). The chain carries TRBV6-2 or TRBV6-3 and TRBJ2-7; 14 bases align to TRBD2. Sequences were obtained from PBMCs or T cells enriched from blood (not recorded which). The CDR3 is CASSYNPGLAGDEQYF. CDR3 nucleotide sequence: TGTGCCAGCAGTTACAACCCGGGACTAGCGGGAGACGAGCAGTACTTC.